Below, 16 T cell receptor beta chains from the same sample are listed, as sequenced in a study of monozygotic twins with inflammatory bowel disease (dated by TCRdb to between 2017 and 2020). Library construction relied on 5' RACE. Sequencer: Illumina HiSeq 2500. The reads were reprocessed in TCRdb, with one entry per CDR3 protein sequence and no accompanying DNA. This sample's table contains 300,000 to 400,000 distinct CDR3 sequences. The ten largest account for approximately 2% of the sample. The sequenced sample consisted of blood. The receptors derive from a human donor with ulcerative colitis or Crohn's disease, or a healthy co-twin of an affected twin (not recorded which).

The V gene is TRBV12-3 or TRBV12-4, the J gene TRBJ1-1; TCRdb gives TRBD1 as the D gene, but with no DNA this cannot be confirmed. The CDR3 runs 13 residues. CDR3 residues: CASRDTGTTEAFF.

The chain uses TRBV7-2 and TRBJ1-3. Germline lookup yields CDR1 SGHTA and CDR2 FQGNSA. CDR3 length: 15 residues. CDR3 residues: CASSLTVGGRGTIYF. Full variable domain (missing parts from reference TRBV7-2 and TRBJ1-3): GAGVSQSPSNKVTEKGKDVELRCDPISGHTALYWYRQSLGQGLEFLIYFQGNSAPDKSGLPSDRFSAERTGGSVSTLTIQRTQQEDSAVYLCASSLTVGGRGTIYFGEGSWLTVV.

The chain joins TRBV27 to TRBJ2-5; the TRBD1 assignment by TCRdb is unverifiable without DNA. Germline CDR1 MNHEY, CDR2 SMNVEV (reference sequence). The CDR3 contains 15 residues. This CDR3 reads CASSLPKGGQETQYF.

The CDR3 loop is CASSVASRGPNQPQHF. The chain links TRBV28 to TRBJ1-5. Germline CDR1 and CDR2: MDHEN and SYDVKM. The CDR3 covers 16 residues.

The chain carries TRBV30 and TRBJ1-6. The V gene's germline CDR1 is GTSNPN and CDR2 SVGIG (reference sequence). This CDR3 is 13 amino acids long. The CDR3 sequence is CAWSDARNSPLHF.

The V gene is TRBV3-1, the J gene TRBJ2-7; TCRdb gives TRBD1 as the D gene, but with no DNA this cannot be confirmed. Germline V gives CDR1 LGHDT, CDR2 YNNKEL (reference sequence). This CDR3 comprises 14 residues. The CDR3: CASTRAGGWNEQYF.

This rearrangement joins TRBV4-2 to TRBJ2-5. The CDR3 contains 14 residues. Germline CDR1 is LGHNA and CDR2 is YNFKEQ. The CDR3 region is CASSSTGLEETQYF.

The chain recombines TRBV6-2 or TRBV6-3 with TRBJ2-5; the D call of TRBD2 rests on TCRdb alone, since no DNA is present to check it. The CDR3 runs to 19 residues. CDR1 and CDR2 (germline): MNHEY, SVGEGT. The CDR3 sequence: CASSYNPGLAGARQETQYF.

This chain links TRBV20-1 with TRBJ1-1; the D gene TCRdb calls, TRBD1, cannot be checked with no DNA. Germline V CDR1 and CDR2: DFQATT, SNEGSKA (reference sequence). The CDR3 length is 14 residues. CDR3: CSASRQGPNTEAFF.

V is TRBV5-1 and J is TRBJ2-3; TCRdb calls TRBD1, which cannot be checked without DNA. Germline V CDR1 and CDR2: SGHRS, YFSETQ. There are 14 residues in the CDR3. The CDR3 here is CASSFRDREDTQYF.

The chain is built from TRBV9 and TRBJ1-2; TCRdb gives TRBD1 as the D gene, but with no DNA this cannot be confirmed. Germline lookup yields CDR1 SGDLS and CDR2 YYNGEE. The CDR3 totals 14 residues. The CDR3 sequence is CASSVGGGPGGYTF.

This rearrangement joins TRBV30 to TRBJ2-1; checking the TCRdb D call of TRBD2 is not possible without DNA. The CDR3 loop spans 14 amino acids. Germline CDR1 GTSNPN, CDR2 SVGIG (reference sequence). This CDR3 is CAWRWGASVGEQFF.

The CDR3: CASSYPGNEQYF. The chain recombines TRBV6-5 with TRBJ2-7. There are 12 residues in the CDR3. The germline V gene encodes CDR1 MNHEY and CDR2 SVGAGI.

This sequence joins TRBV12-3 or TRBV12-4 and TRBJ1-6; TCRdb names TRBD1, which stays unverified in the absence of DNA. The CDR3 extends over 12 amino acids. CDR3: CASSFGQGFQTF.

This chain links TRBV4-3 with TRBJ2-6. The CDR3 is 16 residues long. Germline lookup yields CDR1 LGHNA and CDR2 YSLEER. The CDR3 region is CASSQAARPGANVLTF.

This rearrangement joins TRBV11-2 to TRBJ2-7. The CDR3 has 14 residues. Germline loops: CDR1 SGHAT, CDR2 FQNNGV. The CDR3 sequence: CASVPTGGPYEQYF.